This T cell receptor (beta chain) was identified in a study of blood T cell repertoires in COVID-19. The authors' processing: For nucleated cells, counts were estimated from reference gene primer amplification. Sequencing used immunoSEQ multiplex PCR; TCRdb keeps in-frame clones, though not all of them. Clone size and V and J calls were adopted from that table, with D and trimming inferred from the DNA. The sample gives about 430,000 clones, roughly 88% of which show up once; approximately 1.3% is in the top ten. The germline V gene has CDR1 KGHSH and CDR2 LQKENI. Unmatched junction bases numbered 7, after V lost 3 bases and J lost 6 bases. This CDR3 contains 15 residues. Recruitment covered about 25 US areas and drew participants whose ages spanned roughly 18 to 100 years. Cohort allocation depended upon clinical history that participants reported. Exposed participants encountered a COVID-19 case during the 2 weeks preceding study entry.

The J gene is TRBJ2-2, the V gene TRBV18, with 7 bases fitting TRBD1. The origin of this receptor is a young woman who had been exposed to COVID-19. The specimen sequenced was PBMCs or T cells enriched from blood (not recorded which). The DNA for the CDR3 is TGTGCCAGCTCACCCCGGACAGGTCGCGCCGGGGAGCTGTTTTTT. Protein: CASSPRTGRAGELFF.